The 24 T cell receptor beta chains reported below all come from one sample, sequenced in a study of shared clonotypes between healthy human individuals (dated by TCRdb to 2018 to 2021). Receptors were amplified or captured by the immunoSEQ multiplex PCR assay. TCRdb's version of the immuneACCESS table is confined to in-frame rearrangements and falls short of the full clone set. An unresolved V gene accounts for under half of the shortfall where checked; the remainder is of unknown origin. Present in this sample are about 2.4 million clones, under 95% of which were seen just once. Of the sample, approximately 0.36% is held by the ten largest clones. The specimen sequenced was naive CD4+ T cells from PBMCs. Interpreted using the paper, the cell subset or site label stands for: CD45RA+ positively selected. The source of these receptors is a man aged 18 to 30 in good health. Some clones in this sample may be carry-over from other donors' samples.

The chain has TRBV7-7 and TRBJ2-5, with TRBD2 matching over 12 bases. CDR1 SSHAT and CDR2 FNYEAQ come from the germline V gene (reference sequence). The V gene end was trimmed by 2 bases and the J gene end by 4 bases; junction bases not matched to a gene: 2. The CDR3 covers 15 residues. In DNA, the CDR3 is TGTGCCAGCAGCTTATCTAGCGGGGGGGGAGAGACCCAGTACTTC. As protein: CASSLSSGGGETQYF.

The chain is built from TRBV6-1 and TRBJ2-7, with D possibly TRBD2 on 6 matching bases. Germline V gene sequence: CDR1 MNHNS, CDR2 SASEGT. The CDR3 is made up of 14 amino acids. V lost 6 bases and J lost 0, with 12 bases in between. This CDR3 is CASRRSGSSYEQYF. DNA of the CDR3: TGTGCCAGCAGGAGGAGCGGGTCCTCCTACGAGCAGTACTTC.

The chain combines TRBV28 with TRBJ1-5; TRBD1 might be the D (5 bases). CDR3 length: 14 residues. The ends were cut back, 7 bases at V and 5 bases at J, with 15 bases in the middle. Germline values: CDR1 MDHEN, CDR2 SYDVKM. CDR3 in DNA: TGTGCCAGCACCCCGGGGCAGCGAGATCAGCCCCAGCATTTT. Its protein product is CASTPGQRDQPQHF. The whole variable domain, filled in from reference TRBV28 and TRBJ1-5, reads DVKVTQSSRYLVKRTGEKVFLECVQDMDHENMFWYRQDPGLGLRLIYFSYDVKMKEKGDIPEGYSVSREKKERFSLILESASTNQTSMYLCASTPGQRDQPQHFGDGTRLSIL.

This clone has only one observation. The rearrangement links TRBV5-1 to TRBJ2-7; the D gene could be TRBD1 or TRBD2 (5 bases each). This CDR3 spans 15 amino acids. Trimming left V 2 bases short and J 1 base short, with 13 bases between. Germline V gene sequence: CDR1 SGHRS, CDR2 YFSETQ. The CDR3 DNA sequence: TGCGCCAGCAGCTTCGAGGGGCGAGGTTCCTACGAGCAGTACTTC. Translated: CASSFEGRGSYEQYF.

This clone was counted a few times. The CDR3 region has the DNA TGTGCCAGCACACCCGGCGGACAGGCGAACACTGAAGCTTTCTTT. Translating gives CASTPGGQANTEAFF. The chain has TRBV2 and TRBJ1-1; 7 nucleotides align to TRBD1. Germline CDR1 is SNHLY and CDR2 is FYNNEI. V lost 7 bases and J lost 1; bases outside the gene matches: 9. The CDR3 runs to 15 residues.

CDR3 in amino acids: CASSGRQGRNEKLFF. CDR3 DNA: TGTGCCAGCAGTGGACGACAGGGGAGAAATGAAAAACTGTTTTTT. The chain uses TRBV6-1 and TRBJ1-4; the match to TRBD1 covers 8 bases. CDR3 size: 15 residues. Germline values: CDR1 MNHNS, CDR2 SASEGT. The V and J ends lost 4 bases and 5 bases, in that order; junction bases with no gene match: 6.

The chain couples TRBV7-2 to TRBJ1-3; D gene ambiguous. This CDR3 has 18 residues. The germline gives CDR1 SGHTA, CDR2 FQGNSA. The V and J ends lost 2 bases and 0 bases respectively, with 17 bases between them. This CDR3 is CASSLMPPGPNSGNTIYF. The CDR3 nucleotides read TGTGCCAGCAGCTTAATGCCCCCCGGTCCGAACTCTGGAAACACCATATATTTT.

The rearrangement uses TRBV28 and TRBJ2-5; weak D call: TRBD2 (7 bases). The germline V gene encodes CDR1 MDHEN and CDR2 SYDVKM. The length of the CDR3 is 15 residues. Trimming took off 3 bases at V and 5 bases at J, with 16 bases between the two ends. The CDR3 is CASSFFGKGGETQYF. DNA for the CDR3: TGTGCCAGCAGTTTTTTCGGGAAGGGGGGGGAGACCCAGTACTTC.

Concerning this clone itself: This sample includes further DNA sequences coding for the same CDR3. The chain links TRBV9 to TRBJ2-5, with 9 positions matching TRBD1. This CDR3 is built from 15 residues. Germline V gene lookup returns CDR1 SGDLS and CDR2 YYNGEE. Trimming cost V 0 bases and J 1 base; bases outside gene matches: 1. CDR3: CASSVGDRVQETQYF. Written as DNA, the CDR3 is TGTGCCAGCAGCGTAGGGGACAGGGTCCAAGAGACCCAGTACTTC.

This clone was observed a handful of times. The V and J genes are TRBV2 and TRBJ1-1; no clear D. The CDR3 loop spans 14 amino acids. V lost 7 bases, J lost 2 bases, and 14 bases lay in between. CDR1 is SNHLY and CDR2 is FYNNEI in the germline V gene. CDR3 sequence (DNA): TGTGCCAGCACCCTCCAAGGAGTAAACACTGAAGCTTTCTTT. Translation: CASTLQGVNTEAFF. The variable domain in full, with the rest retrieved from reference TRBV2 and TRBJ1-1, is EPEVTQTPSHQVTQMGQEVILRCVPISNHLYFYWYRQILGQKVEFLVSFYNNEISEKSEIFDDQFSVERPDGSNFTLKIRSTKLEDSAMYFCASTLQGVNTEAFFGQGTRLTVV.

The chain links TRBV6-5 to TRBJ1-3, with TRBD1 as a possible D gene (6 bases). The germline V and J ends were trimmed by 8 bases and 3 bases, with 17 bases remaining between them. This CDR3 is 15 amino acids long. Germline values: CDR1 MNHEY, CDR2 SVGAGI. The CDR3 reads CASRGRDIYGNTIYF. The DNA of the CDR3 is TGTGCCAGCCGGGGGCGGGACATCTATGGAAACACCATATATTTT.

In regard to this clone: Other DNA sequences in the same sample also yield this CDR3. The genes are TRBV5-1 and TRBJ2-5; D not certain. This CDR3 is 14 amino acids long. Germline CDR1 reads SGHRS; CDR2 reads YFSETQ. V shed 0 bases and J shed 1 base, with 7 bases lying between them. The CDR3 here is CASSLGQPQETQYF. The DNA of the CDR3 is TGCGCCAGCAGCTTGGGTCAGCCCCAAGAGACCCAGTACTTC.

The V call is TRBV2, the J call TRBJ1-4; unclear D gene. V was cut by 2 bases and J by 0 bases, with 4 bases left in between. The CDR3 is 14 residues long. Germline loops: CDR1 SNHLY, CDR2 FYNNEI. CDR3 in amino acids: CASSELTTNEKLFF. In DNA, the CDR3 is TGTGCCAGCAGTGAACTCACAACTAATGAAAAACTGTTTTTT.

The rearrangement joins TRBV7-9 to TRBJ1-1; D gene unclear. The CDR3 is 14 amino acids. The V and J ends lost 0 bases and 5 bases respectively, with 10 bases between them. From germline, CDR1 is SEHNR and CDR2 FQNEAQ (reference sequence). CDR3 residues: CASSLADGRTEAFF. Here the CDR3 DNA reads TGTGCCAGCAGCTTAGCTGATGGGCGGACTGAAGCTTTCTTT.

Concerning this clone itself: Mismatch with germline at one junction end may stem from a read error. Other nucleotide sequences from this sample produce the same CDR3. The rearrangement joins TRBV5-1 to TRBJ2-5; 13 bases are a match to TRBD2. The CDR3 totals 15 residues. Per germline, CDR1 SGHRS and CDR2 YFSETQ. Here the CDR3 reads CASSLGLAGQETQYF. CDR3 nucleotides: TGCGCCAGCAGTTTGGGACTAGCGGGACAAGAGACCCAGTACTTC.

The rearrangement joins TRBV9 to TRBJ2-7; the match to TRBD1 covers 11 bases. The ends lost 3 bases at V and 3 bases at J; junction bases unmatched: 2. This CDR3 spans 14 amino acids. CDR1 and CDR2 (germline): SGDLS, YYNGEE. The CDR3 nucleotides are TGTGCCAGCAGCGAAGGGACAGGGGGCTACGAGCAGTACTTC. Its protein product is CASSEGTGGYEQYF.

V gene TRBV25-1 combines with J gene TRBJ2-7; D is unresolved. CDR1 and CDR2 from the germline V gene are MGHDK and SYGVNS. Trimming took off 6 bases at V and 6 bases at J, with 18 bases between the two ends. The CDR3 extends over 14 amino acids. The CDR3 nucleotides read TGTGCCAGCAGGGACCCGGCGCCCCCATCCGAGCAGTACTTC. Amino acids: CASRDPAPPSEQYF.

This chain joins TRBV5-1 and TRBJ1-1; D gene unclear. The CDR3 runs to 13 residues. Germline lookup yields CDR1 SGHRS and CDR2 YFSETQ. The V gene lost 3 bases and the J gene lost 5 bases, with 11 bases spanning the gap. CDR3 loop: CASSSDTYTEAFF. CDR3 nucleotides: TGCGCCAGCAGCTCCGACACCTATACTGAAGCTTTCTTT.

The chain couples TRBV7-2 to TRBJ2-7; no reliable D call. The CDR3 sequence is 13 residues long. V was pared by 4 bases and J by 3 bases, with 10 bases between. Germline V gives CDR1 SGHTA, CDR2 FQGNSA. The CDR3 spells CASSSTPLYEQYF. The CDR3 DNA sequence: TGTGCCAGCAGCTCCACCCCCCTCTACGAGCAGTACTTC.

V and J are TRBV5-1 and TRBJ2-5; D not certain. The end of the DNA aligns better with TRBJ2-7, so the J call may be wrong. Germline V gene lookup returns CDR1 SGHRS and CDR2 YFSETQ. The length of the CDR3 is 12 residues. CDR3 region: CASSLLGIEQYF. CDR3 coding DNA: TGCGCCAGCAGCTTGTTGGGCATCGAGCAGTACTTC.

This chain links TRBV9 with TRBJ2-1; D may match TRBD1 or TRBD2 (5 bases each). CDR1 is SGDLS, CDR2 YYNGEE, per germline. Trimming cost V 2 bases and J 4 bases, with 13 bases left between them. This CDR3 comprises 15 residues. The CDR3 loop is CASSVHTGAYNEQFF. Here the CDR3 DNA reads TGTGCCAGCAGCGTCCACACCGGGGCATACAATGAGCAGTTCTTC. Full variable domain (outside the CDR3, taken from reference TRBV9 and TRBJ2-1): DSGVTQTPKHLITATGQRVTLRCSPRSGDLSVYWYQQSLDQGLQFLIQYYNGEERAKGNILERFSAQQFPDLHSELNLSSLELGDSALYFCASSVHTGAYNEQFFGPGTRLTVL.

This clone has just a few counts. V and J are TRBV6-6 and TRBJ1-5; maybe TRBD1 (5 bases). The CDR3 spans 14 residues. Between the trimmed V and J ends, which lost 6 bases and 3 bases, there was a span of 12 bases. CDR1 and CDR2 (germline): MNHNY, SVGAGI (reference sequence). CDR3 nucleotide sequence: TGTGCCAGCAGGGCTTCAGGGCTCAATCAGCCCCAGCATTTT. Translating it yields CASRASGLNQPQHF.

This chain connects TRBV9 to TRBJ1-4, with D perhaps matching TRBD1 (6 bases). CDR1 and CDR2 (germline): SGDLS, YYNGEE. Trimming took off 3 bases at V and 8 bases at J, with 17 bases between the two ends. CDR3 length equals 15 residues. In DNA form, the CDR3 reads TGTGCCAGCAGCGCGACTACAGGGATCGGCGAAAAACTGTTTTTT. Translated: CASSATTGIGEKLFF.

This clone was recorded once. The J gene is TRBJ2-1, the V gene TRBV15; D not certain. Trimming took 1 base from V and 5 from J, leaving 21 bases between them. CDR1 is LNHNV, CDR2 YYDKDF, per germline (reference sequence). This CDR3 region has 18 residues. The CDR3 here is CATSRVALVVAHDNEQFF. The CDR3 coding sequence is TGTGCCACCAGCAGAGTCGCCCTTGTGGTGGCGCACGACAATGAGCAGTTCTTC.